This T cell receptor beta chain was retrieved from a study of T cell responses to AZD1222 COVID-19 vaccine. TCRdb keeps only in-frame clones here, not all; method: immunoSEQ multiplex PCR. Counted here are over 130,000 clones, around nine tenths occurring once; the ten biggest clones make up 4% to 5.5%. Study-wide findings and caveats: Females made up more of the donors, who were largely white British, and clonal diversity may have come out too low.

The V gene's germline CDR1 is MDHEN and CDR2 SYDVKM. Trimming cost V 6 bases and J 5 bases; bases outside gene matches: 9. CDR3 length: 16 residues. In the case of this clone: No antigen is known for it.

This sequence originates from an adult in good health. The chain employs TRBV28 and TRBJ2-3; TRBD2 matches at 12 bases. Sequencing was performed on peripheral blood, taken on day 0 of AZD1222 vaccination. In DNA form, the CDR3 reads TGTGCCAGCAGGTTGGCTAGCGGGGGGGTTGGAGATACGCAGTATTTT. This translates into CASRLASGGVGDTQYF.